Reported below is one T cell receptor (beta chain). The antigen is undetermined. Time point given: sample taken at primary tumor resection. A unique molecular identifier was carried by every single TCR cDNA molecule. TCRdb re-called the 5' RACE reads through MiXCR, storing one row per CDR3 protein. The sample carries 20,000 to 25,000 distinct CDR3 sequences, around a sixth recorded once. This CDR3 has 14 residues. The ends were cut back, 3 bases at V and 1 base at J, with 9 bases in the middle. Germline lookup yields CDR1 DFQATT and CDR2 SNEGSKA (reference sequence). This specimen belongs to a study of spatial heterogeneity in lung cancer. Study results and caveats: Ubiquitous expanded TCR counts tracked ubiquitous nonsynonymous mutations; regional expanded TCR counts tracked regional nonsynonymous mutations. Tumor T-cell coverage was an estimated 7% or so for alpha and 12% to 15% for beta chains. Tumor mutation count correlated with how many alpha and beta TCRs expanded intratumorally.

The clonotype comes from a female donor with early-stage non-small cell lung cancer. The sample consisted of lung tumor tissue, taken at surgery. The chain couples TRBV20-1 to TRBJ2-2; D ambiguous. CDR3 loop: CSARSRRNTGELFF. The CDR3 region has the DNA TGCAGTGCTAGGTCGCGTCGGAACACCGGGGAGCTGTTTTTT.